These 27 T cell receptor beta chains share one sample of origin, sequenced in a study of blood T cell repertoires in COVID-19. Some clones are missing from TCRdb's copy, which holds only in-frame ones; the method was immunoSEQ multiplex PCR. The table has 90,000 to 150,000 clones, 87% seen once; the top ten hold about 2.1%. The sequencing input was peripheral blood. The receptors shown here come from a woman aged 50 to 60 with acute or convalescent COVID-19.

This chain joins TRBV2 and TRBJ2-7; D is possibly TRBD2 (6 bases). Trimming left V 7 bases short and J 7 bases short, with 8 bases between. This CDR3 region has 10 residues. Germline-derived CDR1 and CDR2 are SNHLY and FYNNEI. CDR3 protein: CASKGREQYF. The CDR3 nucleotides read TGTGCCAGCAAGGGGAGGGAGCAGTACTTC.

This chain joins TRBV5-1 and TRBJ2-4, with 9 nucleotides matching TRBD1. Germline loops: CDR1 SGHRS, CDR2 YFSETQ. The CDR3 is made up of 15 amino acids. With 3 bases clipped from V and 7 bases from J, the junction kept 8 bases outside the gene matches. The CDR3 region has the DNA TGCGCCAGCAGCTGGAGGGGGACAGGGAGGAACATTCAGTACTTC. It translates to CASSWRGTGRNIQYF.

The chain is built from TRBV5-1 and TRBJ2-7, with 11 bases that match TRBD1. The germline V gene encodes CDR1 SGHRS and CDR2 YFSETQ. The CDR3 consists of 15 residues. V shed 4 bases, J shed 4 bases, and the junction held 7 bases outside the gene matches. The CDR3 region has the DNA TGCGCCAGCAGCGACGGACAGGGGGCCCCATACGAGCAGTACTTC. Translated, it gives CASSDGQGAPYEQYF.

The chain combines TRBV7-2 with TRBJ2-7; 13 bases are a match to TRBD2. The V and J ends lost 3 bases and 5 bases, in that order; junction bases with no gene match: 4. CDR1 is SGHTA and CDR2 is FQGNSA in the germline V gene. The CDR3 runs to 15 residues. The CDR3 nucleotides are TGTGCCAGCAGCTTTACTAGCGGGGGGGCCCACGAGCAGTACTTC. Translated: CASSFTSGGAHEQYF.

This chain connects TRBV18 to TRBJ1-1; perhaps TRBD1 as D (5 bases). V shed 8 bases and J shed 1 base, with 11 bases lying between them. The CDR3 contains 13 residues. Per the germline V gene, CDR1 is KGHSH and CDR2 is LQKENI. CDR3 in amino acids: CASRWGENTEAFF. The CDR3 bases are TGTGCCAGCCGCTGGGGGGAGAACACTGAAGCTTTCTTT.

This sequence joins TRBV27 and TRBJ1-2, with TRBD1 matching 7 bases. The CDR3 runs to 16 residues. Unmatched junction bases numbered 15, after V lost 4 bases and J lost 7 bases. CDR1 is MNHEY and CDR2 is SMNVEV in the germline V gene (reference sequence). The CDR3 DNA follows: TGTGCCAGCAGTTACCAACATCCAGACAGGGCCGCTGGCTACACCTTC. Its translation is CASSYQHPDRAAGYTF.

The genes are TRBV29-1 and TRBJ2-3, with 7 bases fitting TRBD1. This CDR3 is built from 13 residues. V lost 7 bases, J lost 2 bases, and 6 bases stayed unmatched. Germline values: CDR1 SQVTM, CDR2 ANQGSEA. CDR3 loop: CSDRTGNTDTQYF. The CDR3 nucleotides are TGCAGCGACCGGACAGGCAACACAGATACGCAGTATTTT.

The rearrangement links TRBV12-3 or TRBV12-4 to TRBJ1-1; D might be TRBD1 (5 bases). There are 12 residues in the CDR3. V lost 6 bases and J 7 bases, leaving 12 bases between the germline ends. As DNA, the CDR3 is TGTGCCAGCAGCCTCGGGGGGGTTGAAGCTTTCTTT. Amino acid sequence: CASSLGGVEAFF.

This rearrangement joins TRBV3-1 (or the pseudogene TRBV3-2) to TRBJ2-5, with 13 bases aligning to TRBD2. V gave up 4 bases and J gave up 4 bases; unmatched junction bases: 6. The length of the CDR3 is 16 residues. Germline CDR1 and CDR2: LGHDT and YNNKEL (reference sequence). Here the CDR3 reads CASSRRTSGSRETQYF. In DNA form, the CDR3 reads TGTGCCAGCAGCCGCCGGACTAGCGGGAGTAGAGAGACCCAGTACTTC.

This clone was observed a few times. This chain joins TRBV19 and TRBJ1-1; D possibly corresponds to TRBD1 (5 bases). Trimming took 8 bases from V and 3 from J, leaving 16 bases between them. The CDR3 contains 14 residues. CDR1 is LNHDA, CDR2 SQIVND, per germline (reference sequence). The DNA of the CDR3 is TGTGCCAGTGGGGACTCAGGTTCCGACACTGAAGCTTTCTTT. Translated, it gives CASGDSGSDTEAFF.

V and J are TRBV7-9 and TRBJ2-3; D not resolved. Per germline, CDR1 SEHNR and CDR2 FQNEAQ (reference sequence). The CDR3 length is 13 residues. V lost 1 base to trimming and J lost 2 bases, with 4 bases between them. This chain's CDR3 is CASSLGYTDTQYF. The CDR3 bases are TGTGCCAGCAGCTTAGGCTACACAGATACGCAGTATTTT.

The chain has TRBV5-1 and TRBJ2-1; TRBD1 aligns across 7 bases. This CDR3 contains 13 residues. Looked up from germline, CDR1 is SGHRS and CDR2 is YFSETQ. V trimming: 7 bases; J trimming: 0 bases; junction bases outside the gene matches: 1. The CDR3 sequence is CASGTDSYNEQFF. Written as DNA, the CDR3 is TGCGCCAGCGGGACAGACTCCTACAATGAGCAGTTCTTC.

This chain links TRBV30 with TRBJ1-5, with D possibly being TRBD1 (5 bases). This CDR3 comprises 16 residues. The V end was cut by 8 bases, the J end by 0 bases, with 20 bases between. CDR1 and CDR2 from the germline V gene are GTSNPN and SVGIG (reference sequence). In nucleotides, the CDR3 is TGTGCCGGGACCCCCGGCGGGGGATATAGCAATCAGCCCCAGCATTTT. Translating gives CAGTPGGGYSNQPQHF.

The chain is built from TRBV3-1 (or the pseudogene TRBV3-2) and TRBJ1-2; D is unresolved. This CDR3 is 13 amino acids long. V was shortened by 5 bases and J by 2 bases, with 9 bases between the two germline ends. Germline CDR1 LGHDT, CDR2 YNNKEL (reference sequence). The CDR3 loop is CASSSPVNYGYTF. In nucleotides, the CDR3 is TGTGCCAGCAGCTCCCCAGTAAACTATGGCTACACCTTC.

The V call is TRBV7-8, the J call TRBJ2-7, with no clear D. Trimming removed 3 bases from V and 2 bases from J, with 11 bases in between. Per germline, CDR1 SGHVS and CDR2 FQNEAQ. This CDR3 comprises 14 residues. CDR3 sequence reads: CASSFQTSTYEQYF. CDR3 coding DNA: TGTGCCAGCAGCTTTCAAACTTCAACCTACGAGCAGTACTTC.

V usage is TRBV7-2 and J usage is TRBJ1-2, with TRBD1 matching over 8 bases. Unmatched junction bases numbered 16, after V lost 5 bases and J lost 11 bases. The germline V gene has CDR1 SGHTA and CDR2 FQGNSA. The CDR3 consists of 15 residues. CDR3 loop: CASSPRWTGNDLYTF. CDR3 in DNA: TGTGCCAGCAGCCCCAGGTGGACAGGGAACGACCTATACACCTTC.

This clone was counted ten times or more. The rearrangement uses TRBV6-1 and TRBJ2-7, with D uncertain. The ends were cut back, 3 bases at V and 0 bases at J, with 3 bases in the middle. The CDR3 length is 12 residues. Germline-derived CDR1 and CDR2 are MNHNS and SASEGT. The CDR3 loop reads CASSESSYEQYF. The CDR3 DNA sequence: TGTGCCAGCAGTGAGAGCTCCTACGAGCAGTACTTC.

The CDR3 region is CASSYGGAGVREQFF. For the CDR3, the DNA is TGTGCCAGCAGTTACGGGGGAGCGGGAGTTAGGGAGCAGTTCTTC. The chain uses TRBV6-2 or TRBV6-3 and TRBJ2-1, with TRBD2 matching over 8 bases. CDR1 and CDR2 (germline): MNHEY, SVGEGT. CDR3 size: 15 residues. Trimming took 2 bases from V and 10 from J; bases not matched to a gene: 10.

The gene calls are TRBV7-2 and TRBJ2-5; 7 bases line up with TRBD2. V dropped 5 bases and J dropped 5; count of bases not matched to a gene: 11. Germline-derived CDR1 and CDR2 are SGHTA and FQGNSA. This CDR3 is 15 amino acids long. CDR3 nucleotide sequence: TGTGCCAGCAGCCTCCTGCGGGGGTCTAGGGAGACCCAGTACTTC. Its protein is CASSLLRGSRETQYF.

V is TRBV25-1 and J is TRBJ1-5; D is unclear. The CDR3 is 12 amino acids. The germline CDR1 and CDR2 sequences are MGHDK and SYGVNS. V lost 11 bases and J lost 4, with 12 bases in between. In DNA, the CDR3 is TGTGCCCAGACGGCCGGGAATCAGCCCCAGCATTTT. It specifies CAQTAGNQPQHF.

The chain couples TRBV7-6 to TRBJ2-3; 9 nucleotides line up with TRBD2. V shed 5 bases, J shed 2 bases, and the junction held 11 bases outside the gene matches. This CDR3 is 17 amino acids long. Looked up from germline, CDR1 is SGHVS and CDR2 is FNYEAQ. The CDR3 loop is CASSQYVASGDTDTQYF. CDR3 nucleotide sequence: TGTGCCAGCAGCCAATACGTTGCTAGCGGGGACACAGATACGCAGTATTTT.

The chain combines TRBV6-5 with TRBJ1-1, with 11 bases matching TRBD1. Germline V gives CDR1 MNHEY, CDR2 SVGAGI. The CDR3 loop spans 16 amino acids. After removal of 4 bases from V and 3 bases from J, the junction contained 7 bases not matched to a gene. The CDR3 is CASSFGQGAVHTEAFF. The CDR3 bases are TGTGCCAGCAGTTTCGGACAGGGGGCAGTACACACTGAAGCTTTCTTT.

The table lists this clone with a count of one. The rearrangement links TRBV5-1 to TRBJ1-1, with D tentatively TRBD1 (6 bases). Trimming stripped 4 bases from V and 1 base from J, with 14 bases between. The CDR3 is 15 residues long. Germline V gives CDR1 SGHRS, CDR2 YFSETQ. This CDR3 reads CASSVQGVGNTEAFF. In nucleotides, the CDR3 is TGCGCCAGCAGCGTACAGGGCGTTGGGAACACTGAAGCTTTCTTT.

The chain joins TRBV2 to TRBJ1-2, with D possibly being TRBD1 (6 bases). Between the trimmed V and J ends, which lost 2 bases and 6 bases, there was a span of 10 bases. The CDR3 has 13 residues. From germline, CDR1 is SNHLY and CDR2 FYNNEI. CDR3 in amino acids: CASSENSGDGYTF. The CDR3 DNA sequence: TGTGCCAGCAGTGAAAACTCAGGGGATGGCTACACCTTC.

This clone occurred once. The V call is TRBV5-1, the J call TRBJ1-3; TRBD1 might be the D (5 bases). Germline assignment: CDR1 SGHRS and CDR2 YFSETQ. The V end lost 5 bases, the J end lost 0 bases, and 9 bases lay between the germline ends. CDR3 size: 14 residues. The CDR3 is CASSSDSSGNTIYF. Here the CDR3 DNA reads TGCGCCAGCAGTTCTGACAGCTCTGGAAACACCATATATTTT.

The V call is TRBV24-1, the J call TRBJ2-1, with 7 bases identical to TRBD2. The CDR3 contains 16 residues. Germline CDR1 KGHDR, CDR2 SFDVKD. V lost 4 bases and J lost 5; bases outside the gene matches: 10. CDR3 DNA sequence: TGTGCCACCAGTGAAATCGGGGCTAGCGGCAACAATGAGCAGTTCTTC. This translates into CATSEIGASGNNEQFF.

The sample holds one count of this clone. The chain uses TRBV7-8 and TRBJ2-1; possible D gene TRBD2, 6 bases. The CDR3 loop spans 16 amino acids. The V end was cut by 2 bases, the J end by 1 base, with 12 bases between. The germline CDR1 and CDR2 sequences are SGHVS and FQNEAQ. CDR3 protein: CASSLLASMSYNEQFF. The CDR3 coding sequence is TGTGCCAGCAGCTTACTAGCGTCGATGTCCTACAATGAGCAGTTCTTC. Filled out from reference TRBV7-8 and TRBJ2-1, the complete variable domain reads GAGVSQSPRYKVAKRGQDVALRCDPISGHVSLFWYQQALGQGPEFLTYFQNEAQLDKSGLPSDRFFAERPEGSVSTLKIQRTQQEDSAVYLCASSLLASMSYNEQFFGPGTRLTVL.